This T cell receptor beta chain emerged from a study of blood T cells in healthy people across ages. V was shortened by 0 bases and J by 8 bases, with 17 bases between the two germline ends. This CDR3 has 15 amino acids. Germline V gene data show CDR1 as DFQATT and CDR2 as SNEGSKA (reference sequence). About this clonotype: Its antigen is as yet unknown.

A second 7 to 11 cycle PCR used barcoded and J-beta primers. From each sample, at least 2.5 million paired-end reads containing CDR3 were obtained. TCRdb itself ran the 5' RACE reads through MiXCR, one entry per CDR3 protein. The data show 780,000 or so distinct CDR3 sequences, less than 70% seen once. Study-wide results and caveats: Higher diversity, along with more naive CD4+ cells, distinguished long-lived donors from aged donors.

This sequence originates from a man at least 80 years old in good health. Sequencing was performed on blood. The chain recombines TRBV20-1 with TRBJ1-5; D remains unclear. CDR3 sequence: CSARDPGRPGEPQHF. CDR3 in DNA: TGCAGTGCTAGAGATCCCGGACGTCCTGGGGAGCCCCAGCATTTT.